The following is a T cell receptor (beta chain) sequence with its context. The specificity of this receptor is unknown. Base qualities are not at hand, and no much larger clone is one base apart. Other DNA variants within this sample encode the same CDR3. CD8 naive samples were obtained by positive selection for CCR7 among CD45RO-negative cells, yielding a CD45RA+CCR7+ population from which TemRA cells were excluded. The donors were healthy, HIV-negative adults who had no recently reported acute infections or vaccinations. Only Caucasian adults living in Nashville, Tennessee, USA were represented among the donors. Blood was obtained by leukapheresis, after which PBMCs were separated by Ficoll-Histopaque density gradient centrifugation and cryopreserved in liquid nitrogen vapor phase. Analytical flow cytometry was used to check the purity and quantity of every magnetically sorted T cell population. Genomic DNA was isolated from every sorted fraction and measured by UV absorbance on a Nanodrop 2000c.

Using the deep immunoSEQ assay, TCR CDR3 regions were amplified from genomic DNA by multiplex PCR. Genomic DNA extracted from each cell subset was distributed evenly over all wells of several immunoSEQ 96-well plates, and each plate served as one replicate. For sorted subsets, 200 to 250 ng of genomic DNA, equivalent to roughly 33,000 T cell genomes, went into each replicate PCR. Purified libraries were quantified with a Qubit 3.0 fluorometer, sized on a Bioanalyzer 2100, and re-quantified with the KAPA Library Quantification kit. Every immunoSEQ 96-well plate was sequenced on a dedicated single-read 150-cycle Illumina NextSeq 550 flow cell. Processing in the source paper ran as follows. Because the immunoSEQ output included only junctional sequences and no quality scores, the filtering could not be the same as the filtering used for full-length reads. Sequences were annotated with PyIR, a Python wrapper for IgBLAST v1.9, and V/J genes and CDR3 were assigned using IMGT germline references. Reads were filtered out if the reads had weak V/J assignments (E-value above 1e-6), no CDR3, stop codons, out-of-frame junctions, or ambiguous translated residues. V3J clonotypes were defined as sequences sharing an identical inferred V gene, J gene, and CDR3 amino acid sequence. To compute the percentage overlap between repertoires, the number of shared unique clonotypes was divided by the size of the smaller repertoire. Three approaches were used to assess repertoire richness: RTK rarefaction, the Chao1 estimator, and Recon v2.1 estimates of unobserved clonotypes. For all TCRbeta clonotypes obtained by the gDNA method from a few donors, generation probabilities were computed with OLGA. The immuneACCESS repertoire file appears here via TCRdb, limited to in-frame rearrangements. These files lack a portion of the clones; in checked studies, under half of the deficit traces to unresolved V genes, and the cause of the others is not known. V, J and clone size are those of that table, while D and trimming were read from the DNA. The table for this sample lists some 1,900,000 clones; 85% to 95% of them were counted only once. The top ten constitute 0.95% to 1.5% of the sample.

These data are taken from a study of shared clonotypes between healthy human individuals (dated by TCRdb to about 2020). Concerning the study at large: The cohort included three men and two women between 18 and 49 years of age. The study deeply sequenced blood TCR repertoires of several healthy adults to estimate repertoire size and the extent of clonotype sharing between individuals. Leukapheresis yielded between about 0.94 and 8.9 billion PBMCs per donor. Different laboratories and diverse techniques were used to prepare libraries and sequence TCR repertoires, to increase sequencing depth and limit assay-specific biases. Per donor, three plates each were used for CD4 naive and CD4 memory, two for CD8 naive, and one for CD8 memory. Broad study findings and their caveats: Pairwise subsampling led to the expectation that sequencing depth would affect the degree of clonotype sharing among donors. Compared with non-shared clonotypes, the clonotypes found in all four sorted-subset donors had higher generation probabilities. Because the study included only a small number of donors, the genetic and exposure-history diversity represented was limited. Only blood was sampled, and tissue TCR repertoires likely differ from those in blood. Naive subsets generally had larger estimated clonotype richness than memory subsets. Even with the large sequencing depth, rarefaction of the sorted-subset datasets indicated that sequencing was incomplete. Across four donors, roughly 5% of naive CD4, approximately 3.6% of naive CD8, roughly 2.2% of memory CD4, and about 0.44% of memory CD8 clonotypes were shared.

Reading from cysteine to phenylalanine, the CDR3 counts 10 amino acids. CDR3 DNA is the only sequence kept; it has 30 bases, read in frame from the first base. V is clipped by 5 bases and J by 2 bases, and the sequence between their germline boundaries is 4 bases long. From the germline V gene, CDR1 is SQVTM and CDR2 is ANQGSEA. The TCR originated in a man aged 18 to 29 in good health. The chain couples TRBV29-1 to TRBJ2-7; the D gene is unclear. Sequencing used naive CD8+ T cells sorted from blood. The sample's cell subset or site label, in plain terms: CD45RA+CCR7+. The CDR3 protein sequence reads: CSVYTYEQYF. The nucleotide sequence reads as follows: TGCAGCGTTTACACCTACGAGCAGTACTTC.